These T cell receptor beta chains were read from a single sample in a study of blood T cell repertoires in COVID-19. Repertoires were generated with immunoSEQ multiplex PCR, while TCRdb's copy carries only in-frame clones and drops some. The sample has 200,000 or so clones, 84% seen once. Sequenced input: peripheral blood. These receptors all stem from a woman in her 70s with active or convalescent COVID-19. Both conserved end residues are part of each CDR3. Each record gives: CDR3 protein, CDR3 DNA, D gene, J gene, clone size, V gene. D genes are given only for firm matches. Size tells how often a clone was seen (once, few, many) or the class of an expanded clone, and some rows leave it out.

CASSVSVDTDTQYF	TGTGCCAGCAGTGTTAGCGTAGACACAGATACGCAGTATTTT	NA	TRBJ2-3	NA	TRBV27
CASSPLAGDTDTQYF	TGTGCCAGCTCACCACTTGCGGGAGACACAGATACGCAGTATTTT	TRBD2	TRBJ2-3	NA	TRBV18
CATSDPQGRCSYNEQFF	TGTGCCACCAGTGACCCACAGGGCCGATGTTCTTACAATGAGCAGTTCTTC	NA	TRBJ2-1	NA	TRBV24-1
CASSLVQRGEQFF	TGTGCCAGCAGCTTAGTCCAGCGAGGTGAGCAGTTCTTC	NA	TRBJ2-1	NA	TRBV7-8
CASSLSPAAYGYTF	TGCGCCAGCAGCTTGAGTCCAGCGGCCTATGGCTACACCTTC	NA	TRBJ1-2	NA	TRBV5-1
CASSQSSLAEKGTGELFF	TGCGCCAGCAGTCAATCGAGCCTAGCGGAAAAGGGCACCGGGGAGCTGTTTTTT	TRBD2	TRBJ2-2	many	TRBV23-1
CASSWRGSGSTDTQYF	TGTGCCAGCAGCTGGAGGGGTAGCGGAAGCACAGATACGCAGTATTTT	NA	TRBJ2-3	NA	TRBV5-5
CASSLRRNEKQFF	TGCGCCAGCAGCTTGAGGAGGAACGAGAAACAGTTCTTC	NA	TRBJ2-1	NA	TRBV5-1
CASSLIQQGERGYTF	TGTGCCAGCTCATTAATTCAACAGGGCGAGAGGGGCTACACCTTC	NA	TRBJ1-2	NA	TRBV18
CASRAGLVYNEQFF	TGTGCCAGCAGGGCGGGACTGGTTTACAATGAGCAGTTCTTC	NA	TRBJ2-1	few	TRBV5-4
CASSLAPADEQFF	TGTGCCAGCAGCTTGGCCCCCGCGGATGAGCAGTTCTTC	NA	TRBJ2-1	NA	TRBV5-4
CASSSHLQGDYHTEAFF	TGTGCCAGCAGTTCACATCTACAGGGGGATTATCACACTGAAGCTTTCTTT	TRBD1	TRBJ1-1	NA	TRBV28
CASSQVRGSVGELFF	TGTGCCAGCAGCCAAGTTCGAGGTTCGGTCGGGGAGCTGTTTTTT	NA	TRBJ2-2	once	TRBV14
CASSSRTFYGYTF	TGTGCCAGCAGTTCGAGGACATTCTATGGCTACACCTTC	NA	TRBJ1-2	NA	TRBV6-5
CASSLDRGANTEAFF	TGCGCCAGCAGCTTGGATCGGGGGGCGAACACTGAAGCTTTCTTT	NA	TRBJ1-1	NA	TRBV5-1
CASSLPGTRNTGELFF	TGTGCCAGCAGCTTACCAGGGACTAGGAACACCGGGGAGCTGTTTTTT	TRBD2	TRBJ2-2	NA	TRBV7-9
CASSLHGTGASNQPQHF	TGTGCCAGCAGCTTACATGGGACAGGGGCCAGCAATCAGCCCCAGCATTTT	TRBD1	TRBJ1-5	NA	TRBV7-2
CASSWGTGIIEKLFF	TGCGCCAGCAGCTGGGGGACAGGGATCATTGAAAAACTGTTTTTT	TRBD1	TRBJ1-4	NA	TRBV5-1
CASSTTGLRDSYEQYF	TGTGCCAGCAGTACGACAGGGTTGAGGGATAGCTACGAGCAGTACTTC	TRBD1	TRBJ2-7	NA	TRBV2
CASSLTAGYSNQPQHF	TGTGCCAGCAGCTTGACGGCAGGGTATAGCAATCAGCCCCAGCATTTT	NA	TRBJ1-5	NA	TRBV11-2
CATSLAGYNEQFF	TGCGCCACGTCCCTAGCGGGCTACAATGAGCAGTTCTTC	TRBD2	TRBJ2-1	NA	TRBV5-1
CASSPGLTEAFF	TGTGCCAGTAGCCCGGGACTCACTGAAGCTTTCTTT	NA	TRBJ1-1	NA	TRBV19
CAWSTRAGQPQHF	TGTGCCTGGAGTACGAGGGCCGGGCAGCCCCAGCATTTT	NA	TRBJ1-5	NA	TRBV30
CASSPMPGEGFSGNQPQHF	TGCGCCAGCAGCCCAATGCCAGGGGAAGGATTTTCGGGCAATCAGCCCCAGCATTTT	NA	TRBJ1-5	NA	TRBV4-1
CATAAHSGDTQYF	TGTGCCACCGCGGCTCACTCCGGAGATACGCAGTATTTT	NA	TRBJ2-3	NA	TRBV7-9
CASSLGTDYSNQPQHF	TGTGCCAGCAGCCTGGGGACAGATTATAGCAATCAGCCCCAGCATTTT	TRBD1	TRBJ1-5	few	TRBV5-6
CASSFDSAVSQYF	TGTGCCAGCAGCTTTGACAGTGCGGTGTCCCAGTACTTC	NA	TRBJ2-5	NA	TRBV11-2
CASSEGTARNQPQHF	TGTGCCAGCAGTGAAGGAACAGCCCGCAATCAGCCCCAGCATTTT	NA	TRBJ1-5	few	TRBV2
CASSLRPRGYTEAFF	TGTGCCAGCAGCTTGCGGCCCAGAGGATACACTGAAGCTTTCTTT	NA	TRBJ1-1	NA	TRBV5-4
CASSANRDSYGNEQFF	TGTGCCAGCAGTGCTAACCGGGACTCCTACGGCAATGAGCAGTTCTTC	NA	TRBJ2-1	NA	TRBV25-1
CASSQVPSGGKKLFF	TGCGCCAGCAGCCAAGTGCCTTCGGGAGGGAAAAAACTGTTTTTT	NA	TRBJ1-4	NA	TRBV4-1
CASTLDINYGYTF	TGTGCCAGCACCCTTGACATTAACTATGGCTACACCTTC	NA	TRBJ1-2	NA	TRBV5-5
CASSLAGRDNEQFF	TGTGCCAGCAGCTTAGCGGGGAGGGACAATGAGCAGTTCTTC	TRBD2	TRBJ2-1	NA	TRBV7-2
CASRSRTGEGSDTQYF	TGTGCCAGCAGGAGCCGGACAGGGGAAGGTTCAGATACGCAGTATTTT	TRBD1	TRBJ2-3	once	TRBV7-2
CASGFGSKQGIPQPQHF	TGTGCTAGTGGTTTTGGTTCAAAACAGGGCATCCCACAGCCCCAGCATTTT	NA	TRBJ1-5	few	TRBV12-5
CASSSEGSGTREQYF	TGTGCCAGCAGCTCAGAGGGTAGCGGGACGAGGGAGCAGTACTTC	TRBD2	TRBJ2-7	NA	TRBV9
CASSNPRTSSHEQFF	TGTGCCAGTAGTAACCCGCGGACTAGCAGCCATGAGCAGTTCTTC	TRBD2	TRBJ2-1	NA	TRBV19
CASTFDRVANEKLFF	TGTGCCAGCACCTTCGACAGGGTGGCTAATGAAAAACTGTTTTTT	TRBD1	TRBJ1-4	NA	TRBV2
CASSLRERRAFF	TGTGCCAGCAGCTTAAGGGAGAGACGAGCTTTCTTT	NA	TRBJ1-1	NA	TRBV7-2
CASSDEGQGTQPQHF	TGTGCCAGCAGTGATGAGGGACAGGGAACTCAGCCCCAGCATTTT	TRBD1	TRBJ1-5	once	TRBV2
CASSHRTGIGGYTF	TGTGCCAGCAGCCACCGGACAGGGATAGGGGGCTACACCTTC	TRBD1	TRBJ1-2	NA	TRBV11-3
CASSSLQGGSNQPQHF	TGTGCCAGCAGTTCCCTACAGGGTGGCAGCAATCAGCCCCAGCATTTT	NA	TRBJ1-5	NA	TRBV6-6
CASSVRTSGRVNEQFF	TGTGCCAGCAGCGTCCGGACTAGCGGGAGAGTCAATGAGCAGTTCTTC	TRBD2	TRBJ2-1	NA	TRBV9
CASSQGLREGTDTQYF	TGTGCCAGCAGCCAAGGTCTGCGGGAAGGCACAGATACGCAGTATTTT	NA	TRBJ2-3	few	TRBV3-1/TRBV3-2
CACLGQVSYNSPLHF	TGTGCCTGCCTGGGACAGGTCTCCTATAATTCACCCCTCCACTTT	TRBD1	TRBJ1-6	NA	TRBV30
CATSDPSGRNEQFF	TGTGCCACCAGTGATCCTAGCGGGAGAAATGAGCAGTTCTTC	TRBD2	TRBJ2-1	NA	TRBV24-1
CASSHGLAGPSGANVLTF	TGCGCCAGCAGCCATGGACTAGCGGGACCCTCTGGGGCCAACGTCCTGACTTTC	TRBD2	TRBJ2-6	NA	TRBV4-1
CAISESGLAGVGEQFF	TGTGCCATCAGTGAGTCGGGTCTAGCGGGAGTCGGTGAGCAGTTCTTC	TRBD2	TRBJ2-1	once	TRBV10-3
CASSQDEAGTDTQYF	TGTGCCAGCAGCCAAGATGAAGCGGGCACAGATACGCAGTATTTT	NA	TRBJ2-3	NA	TRBV4-2
CASRKGTGASRNEQFF	TGTGCCAGCAGAAAAGGGACAGGGGCGTCCAGGAATGAGCAGTTCTTC	TRBD1	TRBJ2-1	NA	TRBV11-3
CASSQDRSSYNEQFF	TGTGCCAGCAGCCAAGATAGGAGCTCCTACAATGAGCAGTTCTTC	NA	TRBJ2-1	NA	TRBV4-2
CASSQDKGVQGYQETQYF	TGTGCCAGCAGCCAAGATAAGGGTGTACAGGGGTACCAAGAGACCCAGTACTTC	TRBD1	TRBJ2-5	NA	TRBV3-1/TRBV3-2
CASRASGRGYSSYNEQFF	TGTGCCAGCAGGGCTAGCGGGAGGGGCTACAGCTCCTACAATGAGCAGTTCTTC	TRBD2	TRBJ2-1	NA	TRBV27
CASSPGGGETQYF	TGCGCCAGCAGCCCCGGGGGTGGAGAGACCCAGTACTTC	NA	TRBJ2-5	NA	TRBV5-1
CASSYGGGGLDTEAFF	TGTGCCAGCAGTTACGGCGGAGGGGGCTTAGACACTGAAGCTTTCTTT	TRBD1	TRBJ1-1	NA	TRBV6-6
CASGPGTSGSQGETQYF	TGTGCTAGTGGACCGGGGACTAGCGGGAGCCAGGGAGAGACCCAGTACTTC	TRBD2	TRBJ2-5	NA	TRBV12-5
CASSQGLARAGELFF	TGTGCCAGCTCACAGGGACTAGCGAGGGCCGGGGAGCTGTTTTTT	TRBD2	TRBJ2-2	NA	TRBV18